This entry is about one TCR beta chain. The antigen it recognizes is unknown. No clone much larger than this one lies a single base away; base qualities are absent. The cohort comprised 666 healthy bone marrow donors. At the time of sampling, all cohort members were nominally healthy, though unrecorded immune exposures were likely present. The donor was CMV seronegative and belonged to the group of 320 or so seronegative cohort members. Each donor provided a peripheral blood sample, and peripheral blood mononuclear cells were used for TCR beta sequencing. Genomic DNA was extracted from the blood cell samples with the Qiagen DNeasy Blood Extraction Kit. Library preparation employed the immunoSEQ multiplex PCR assay. The multiplex PCR relied on a mix of 60 forward primers for TCR Vbeta segments and 13 reverse primers for TCR Jbeta segments. Amplification of the CDR3 region of rearranged TCR beta genes was performed with a multiplex PCR assay on genomic DNA. On the Illumina HiSeq System, the amplified TCR beta libraries were sequenced as 87-base-pair reads. As for the authors' bioinformatics: A later analysis counted some 74 million unique TCR beta chains across the 666 repertoires, and around 12 million of these chains were shared by at least two donors. A nearest-neighbor algorithm error-corrected the raw reads and collapsed the reads into unique sequences, merging closely related sequences to remove PCR and sequencing errors. Alignment of CDR3 sequences to IMGT reference sequences was used to assign V, D and J gene segments. Each retained sequence needed at least a six-nucleotide match to both a V gene segment and a J gene segment. A rearrangement counted as productive if the CDR3 had no stop codons and remained in frame with V and J, and every other rearrangement counted as non-productive. Following IMGT convention, CDR3 was defined as the stretch from the second conserved V-encoded cysteine up to the conserved J-encoded phenylalanine. The earlier analysis of about 620 of the donors excluded sequences that lacked an unambiguous match to a single V gene segment. An earlier analysis of fewer than 650 of the donors classified V segments as functional when productive rearrangements were above 56.7% and as segregating when the standard deviation between donors was above 5%. A statistical classification framework was built for diagnosing cytomegalovirus status from the catalog of TCR beta chain sequences. In a later analysis, V and J genes were assigned by comparing TCR nucleotide sequences against IMGT/GENE-DB human TR gene sequences. A later analysis assigned CDR3 sequences and most-parsimonious VDJ recombination scenarios with the TCRdist pipeline. In a later analysis, each TCR beta chain was defined by its CDR3 amino acid sequence together with its V-gene family, and reads lacking a unique V-gene family were excluded. To address suspected cross-contamination and a sequencing artifact, a later analysis removed several hundred highly shared, low-generation-probability nucleotide sequences. In a later analysis, a clonal expansion index for each public chain was calculated from normalized within-repertoire ranks of inferred template counts. In a later analysis, generation probabilities were computed with a VDJ recombination model fitted to out-of-frame rearrangements, and the resulting probabilities were checked against IGoR. In a later analysis, TCR-TCR, TCR-HLA and TCR-CMV co-occurrence was scored with hypergeometric tests, and a repertoire-size bias correction was applied to TCR pairs. A later analysis estimated false discovery rates by permuting HLA or CMV assignments 20 times. In a later analysis, co-occurring TCRs were grouped using DBSCAN, with TCRdist sequence similarity added in when clustering inside HLA-allele-positive subsets. Repertoires with fewer than 30,000 or more than 120,000 public chains, plus five repertoires with anomalous nucleotide sharing, were excluded from co-occurrence clustering. TCRdb took over this immuneACCESS table, retaining in-frame rearrangements with V and J assigned. Such tables are incomplete; in checked studies, under half of the missing clones stem from an unresolved V gene, and the remainder is unexplained. The DNA gave D and trimming, while V, J and clone size come from that table. This sample gives approximately 50,000 clones in total; 65% to 90% of them show up just once. The ten largest make up around 4.5% of the sample.

The sample is drawn from a study of cytomegalovirus exposure and HLA in healthy donors (dated by TCRdb to between 2016 and 2019). Turning to the overall study: In an earlier analysis of about 560 of the donors, 250 to 350 Gb of sequence data and 90 million to 120 million unique TCR beta sequences from 180 million or so T cells were reported. Of the roughly 400 genotyped donors, approximately 82% fell in the genetic ancestry cluster associated with self-reported Caucasian donors. In a later genetic analysis, genome-wide SNP genotypes for 398 of the 666 donors were used, and that subset was treated as a discovery cohort. HLA typing covered class I and class II loci at four-digit resolution. The number of donors typed differed by locus, with roughly 620-640 for A, B, C, DRB1 and DQB1, around 500 for DQA1, under 610 for DPA1, and some 440 for DPB1. Four to six DR-DQ haplotypes were handled as single units for association and clustering, since linkage in the cohort was strong. To predict cytomegalovirus infection status, the study combined high-throughput TCR immunosequencing, statistical association of individual TCRs with disease status, and machine learning. Alongside the repertoire data, information on donor age, sex, ethnicity and CMV serostatus was compiled. The study was designed to test whether signatures of past pathogen exposure could be identified by cataloging public T cell receptors. The later analysis used no new phenotypic data to find candidate immune exposures, relying instead on TCR beta sequences and their occurrence across donors. To study patterns of TCR occurrence, a later analysis re-analyzed previously published TCR beta repertoires from 700 or so donors and added high-resolution HLA genotyping. About 280 gigabases of sequencing data and around 88 million unique TCR sequences made up an early release that covered several hundred HLA-typed donors. An earlier analysis of fewer than 700 of the donors applied high-throughput TCR beta sequencing to assess whether each TCR beta V gene segment acted as functional or pseudogenic. Among a few hundred genotyped donors of the cohort, an average of about 240,000 unique TCR beta nucleotide sequences were sequenced per donor, approximately 20% of them non-productive. A separate validation cohort of about 110 different subjects was used in addition to the roughly 620-subject first cohort. The T cell repertoires of several hundred subjects were profiled by immunosequencing and related to cytomegalovirus serostatus. Every discovery cohort repertoire had been produced on one sequencing platform.

CDR1 and CDR2 (SGHTA, FQGNSA) derive from the germline V gene. Taken from cysteine to phenylalanine, the CDR3 has 12 residues. Only the CDR3 part of the read is kept: 36 bases, read in frame from the first base. Germline trimming amounts to 5 bases on V and 14 bases on J, with 5 as the count of junction bases outside the gene matches. What the work shows at the level of the full study, not this receptor alone: Most CMV-associated TCR beta chains appeared to be HLA-restricted in a later analysis, and the HLA associations seemed to be driven largely by CMV exposure. A later analysis found that TCR association rates varied across HLA loci, with DRB1 alleles showing the most associated TCRs and HLA-C alleles the fewest. A further reported finding was that TCR beta sequences accurately predicted the HLA-A and HLA-B alleles for most subjects in the first cohort. According to the authors, the approach could potentially be generalized to other disease states and immunological phenotypes. In an earlier analysis of around 600 of the donors, most TCR beta V segments appeared in productive rearrangements about 90% or about 30% of the time, broadly matching IMGT annotations. A later analysis found that HLA-associated TCR beta chains were more clonally expanded and had lower generation probabilities than equally common non-associated chains. For the cohort, immune exposure information was limited to CMV serostatus. This cohort had only TCR beta chains sequenced, and the lack of alpha or paired-chain data limited which features could be detected. V-gene and J-gene trimming of TCR beta chains was associated with a missense DCLRE1C variant in a later genetic analysis, and the association was replicated in an independent cohort. Presence/absence analyses assumed roughly uniform sequencing depth across donors, an assumption that may not hold. The 87-base-pair reads could not distinguish some IMGT-functional V segments, including TRBV6-2 and TRBV6-3, so those segments were excluded. Specific HLA alleles were associated with over 15,000 TCR beta sequences at a false discovery rate of 0.05 in a later analysis. The sequencing pipeline was judged likely to have produced a cluster of highly shared sequence variants as a technical artifact. Several of the top co-occurrence clusters appeared to be linked to parvovirus B19, influenza, CMV and Epstein-Barr virus, according to a later analysis. The study listed 164 TCR beta chains as associated with cytomegalovirus. Because counts were too low, seventeen rarely observed V segments, including chromosome 9 orphons, were excluded from the earlier analysis of under 650 of the donors. Cytomegalovirus status was reported to be diagnosed by the classifier with high specificity and sensitivity in both the original and validation cohorts. Linkage disequilibrium might explain the correlated functional status among segregating V segments, but an unknown experimental factor could not be ruled out. HLA typing was unavailable for some donors at each locus, so association tests used only the typed subset. In vitro tests confirmed that a few of the cytomegalovirus-associated TCR beta chains recognize cytomegalovirus antigens. According to a later genetic analysis, donors in an Asian-associated ancestry cluster had fewer N-insertions in productive TCRs than the approximately 700-donor mean. While some public TCRs were present in many individuals, most TCR sequences turned up only very rarely across donors. When HLA alleles, especially DR and DQ, strongly co-occurred, attributing TCR associations to individual alleles was difficult.

Material: PBMCs. The rearranged segments are TRBV7-2 and TRBJ1-6, with 8 junctional bases fitting TRBD1. This receptor was obtained from a man aged 30 to 39 in good health and CMV-seronegative. Read as DNA, the sequence is TGTGCCAGCAGCCCGGACAGGGTATCCCTCCACTTT. Translated, it gives CASSPDRVSLHF.